Listed below are T cell receptor beta chains from one sample, sequenced in a study of regulatory T cells in long-lasting Graves disease. TCRdb re-analysed the multiplex PCR reads in MiXCR, keeping a single row per CDR3 protein. The table has about 350,000 distinct CDR3 sequences, 15% to 20% seen once. These data were likewise used in another study, on T cells in Graves' hyperthyroidism and ophthalmopathy.

Sequenced here: peripheral blood mononuclear cells (PBMCs), sampled at new diagnosis, from a patient treated with antithyroid drugs. The origin of the receptors is a woman between 18 and 29 years old with Graves disease. Both conserved end residues are part of each CDR3. The D gene is left open where the match is weak. Size is stated for part of the rows, as once, few or many counts, or as a class when the clone is expanded.

-,TRBV18,TRBJ1-1,many,TGTGCCAGCTCACCAACTTCAGGGATGGGAGGAGAAGCTTTCTTT,CASSPTSGMGGEAFF
TRBD2,TRBV20-1,TRBJ2-3,-,TGCAGTGCTAGAAGTCTAGCGGGCACAGATACGCAGTATTTT,CSARSLAGTDTQYF
-,TRBV24-1,TRBJ2-1,many,TGTGCCACCAGTGATTCAACTAGCTCGGGCAACAATGAGCAGTTCTTC,CATSDSTSSGNNEQFF
TRBD1,TRBV12-3/TRBV12-4,TRBJ2-1,many,TGTGCCAGCAGTGGGACAGGGGGTGCTCGGGAGCAGTTCTTC,CASSGTGGAREQFF
TRBD2,TRBV6-2/TRBV6-3,TRBJ2-7,many,TGTGCCAGCAGTTACCAGTGGACTAGCGGGGTGCCCTACGAGCAGTACTTC,CASSYQWTSGVPYEQYF
TRBD2,TRBV11-2,TRBJ2-1,-,TGTGCCAGCAGCTTGACCGGGACTAGTTTCGACAATGAGCAGTTCTTC,CASSLTGTSFDNEQFF
TRBD2,TRBV7-2,TRBJ2-2,many,TGTGCCAGCAGCTTAGGGAATAGCGGGAGGGCGAGGGTTCTCGCCGGGGAGCTGTTTTTT,CASSLGNSGRARVLAGELFF
-,TRBV20-1,TRBJ2-2,few,TGCAGTGCTAGATCTGGACCCACCGGGGAGCTGTTTTTT,CSARSGPTGELFF
-,TRBV28,TRBJ1-6,-,TGTGCCAGCAGCCTGGGGGGGGGCCGGTCCTATAATTCACCCCTCCACTTT,CASSLGGGRSYNSPLHF
TRBD1,TRBV18,TRBJ2-7,many,TGTGCCAGCTCACCACGTACAGGGGGCACCTACGAGCAGTACTTC,CASSPRTGGTYEQYF
-,TRBV2,TRBJ1-6,many,TGTGCCAGCAGCGGGGGAAGGGGCGATAATTCACCCCTCCACTTT,CASSGGRGDNSPLHF
-,TRBV7-3,TRBJ2-5,many,TGTGCCAGCAGCCAAGGGCGTGGAGAGACCCAGTACTTC,CASSQGRGETQYF
-,TRBV6-5,TRBJ2-1,many,TGTGCCAGCAGTTACGGACTGTTTTACAATGAGCAGTTCTTC,CASSYGLFYNEQFF
TRBD1,TRBV11-2,TRBJ2-5,many,TGTGCCAGCAGCTTGGGTTTCCAGGGGGCAAGAGAGACCCAGTACTTC,CASSLGFQGARETQYF
TRBD1,TRBV5-1,TRBJ2-2,-,TGCGCCAGCAGCTTAACCGGGACAGGGCCGTCCGGGGAGCTGTTTTTT,CASSLTGTGPSGELFF
-,TRBV12-3/TRBV12-4,TRBJ2-7,many,TGTGCCAGCAGCTTAGGGACGAGCGCCTACGAGCAGTACTTC,CASSLGTSAYEQYF
TRBD1,TRBV5-6,TRBJ2-1,-,TGTGCCAGCAGCTACCGGACAGGGAGTAGCTACAATGAGCAGTTCTTC,CASSYRTGSSYNEQFF
-,TRBV5-6,TRBJ1-3,few,TGTGCCAGCAGCCCGCTTTACTCTGGAAACACCATATATTTT,CASSPLYSGNTIYF
-,TRBV2,TRBJ2-3,many,TGTGCCAGCCCGGGGGCCCCGGCCCATCCAGATACGCAGTATTTT,CASPGAPAHPDTQYF
TRBD1,TRBV28,TRBJ2-5,-,TGTGCCAGCAGTACGACAGGGGTAGAGACCCAGTACTTC,CASSTTGVETQYF
-,TRBV2,TRBJ2-1,-,TGTGCCAGCAGTGAAGACAACACCGGGGAGCAGTTCTTC,CASSEDNTGEQFF
TRBD2,TRBV29-1,TRBJ2-5,few,TGCAGCGTTAAGGCCGGGACTAGCGGGGTAGAGACCCAGTACTTC,CSVKAGTSGVETQYF
-,TRBV29-1,TRBJ2-3,-,TGCAGCGTCGGCTTCTGGGGTACGCAGTATTTT,CSVGFWGTQYF
TRBD1,TRBV2,TRBJ2-2,many,TGTGCCAGCGTCAGGGGGCTGGCCGGGGAGCTGTTTTTT,CASVRGLAGELFF
-,TRBV30,TRBJ1-3,many,TGTGCCTGGAGTCATGGGGGGCAAGGAAACACCATATATTTT,CAWSHGGQGNTIYF
-,TRBV10-3,TRBJ1-4,many,TGTGCCATCACTAGGGACCACGGTGAAAAACTGTTTTTT,CAITRDHGEKLFF
TRBD2,TRBV11-1,TRBJ2-1,many,TGTGCCAGCAGCAATAGCGGGGGGGCCGGTGAGCAGTTCTTC,CASSNSGGAGEQFF
TRBD1,TRBV30,TRBJ2-5,many,TGTGCCTGGAGTGAGGGGACAGGGACCCAAGAGACCCAGTACTTC,CAWSEGTGTQETQYF
-,TRBV12-3/TRBV12-4,TRBJ1-4,-,TGTGCCAGCAGCCCCACCAGGGGCCGGGAAAAACTGTTTTTT,CASSPTRGREKLFF
-,TRBV6-5,TRBJ2-1,-,TGTGCCAGCAGTTACTCTCCTAGTGGATACAATGAGCAGTTCTTC,CASSYSPSGYNEQFF
TRBD1,TRBV2,TRBJ1-1,many,TGTGCCAGCAGTGTGACGGACAGGTTGAACACTGAAGCTTTCTTT,CASSVTDRLNTEAFF
TRBD2,TRBV9,TRBJ2-3,many,TGTGCCAGCAGCGTAGGTGGTAGCGGGATGATAGATACGCAGTATTTT,CASSVGGSGMIDTQYF
-,TRBV30,TRBJ1-1,many,TGTGCCTGGAGTCAGGACTACACTGAAGCTTTCTTT,CAWSQDYTEAFF
TRBD1,TRBV7-2,TRBJ1-1,many,TGTGCCAGCAGCTTAGTGTTGGGGACAGGGGTCACTGAAGCTTTCTTT,CASSLVLGTGVTEAFF